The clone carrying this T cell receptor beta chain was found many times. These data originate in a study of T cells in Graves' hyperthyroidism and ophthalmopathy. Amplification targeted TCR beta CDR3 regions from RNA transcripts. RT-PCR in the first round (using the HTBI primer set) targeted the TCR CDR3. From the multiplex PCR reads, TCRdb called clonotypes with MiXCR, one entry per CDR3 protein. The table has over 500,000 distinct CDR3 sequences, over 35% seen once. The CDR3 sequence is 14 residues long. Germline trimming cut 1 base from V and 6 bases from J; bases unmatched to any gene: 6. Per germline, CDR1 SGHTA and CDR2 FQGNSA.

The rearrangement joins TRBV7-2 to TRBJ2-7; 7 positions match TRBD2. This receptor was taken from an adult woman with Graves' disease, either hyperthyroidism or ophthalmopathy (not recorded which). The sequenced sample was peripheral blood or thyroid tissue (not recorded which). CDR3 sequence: CASSLGRGEGEQYF. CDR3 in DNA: TGTGCCAGCAGCTTAGGCCGGGGGGAGGGCGAGCAGTACTTC.